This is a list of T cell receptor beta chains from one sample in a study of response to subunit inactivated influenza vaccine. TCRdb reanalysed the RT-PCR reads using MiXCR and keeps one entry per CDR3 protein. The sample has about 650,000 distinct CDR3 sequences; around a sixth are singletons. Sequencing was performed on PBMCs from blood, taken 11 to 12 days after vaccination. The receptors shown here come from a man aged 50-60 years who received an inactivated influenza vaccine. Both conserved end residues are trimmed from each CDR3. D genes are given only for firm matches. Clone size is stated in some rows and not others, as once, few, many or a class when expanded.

CDR3aa: ASNPGQGAREQF
abundance: few
len: 12
j_gene: TRBJ2-1
v_gene: TRBV7-6
d_gene: TRBD1

CDR3aa: ASSYSPLGEKLF
abundance: few
len: 12
j_gene: TRBJ1-4
v_gene: TRBV12-3/TRBV12-4
d_gene: NA

CDR3aa: AISESAGQETQY
abundance: NA
len: 12
j_gene: TRBJ2-5
v_gene: TRBV10-3
d_gene: NA

CDR3aa: ASSPPGVADTQY
abundance: NA
len: 12
j_gene: TRBJ2-3
v_gene: TRBV18
d_gene: NA

CDR3aa: ASRTGRNTGELF
abundance: few
len: 12
j_gene: TRBJ2-2
v_gene: TRBV11-2
d_gene: TRBD1

CDR3aa: ASSGTSGHSYEQY
abundance: NA
len: 13
j_gene: TRBJ2-7
v_gene: TRBV7-2
d_gene: TRBD2

CDR3aa: ASSLTGSGLMREQF
abundance: few
len: 14
j_gene: TRBJ2-1
v_gene: TRBV28
d_gene: NA

CDR3aa: ASSPGQGRPYGYI
abundance: NA
len: 13
j_gene: TRBJ1-2
v_gene: TRBV18
d_gene: TRBD1

CDR3aa: ASTWASGNTGELF
abundance: few
len: 13
j_gene: TRBJ2-2
v_gene: TRBV28
d_gene: TRBD2

CDR3aa: ASSLLQSGRTSEQY
abundance: few
len: 14
j_gene: TRBJ2-7
v_gene: TRBV28
d_gene: NA

CDR3aa: SVQVGVGGGELF
abundance: NA
len: 12
j_gene: TRBJ2-2
v_gene: TRBV29-1
d_gene: NA

CDR3aa: ASSQDQASGRRNEQF
abundance: few
len: 15
j_gene: TRBJ2-1
v_gene: TRBV3-1
d_gene: TRBD2

CDR3aa: ASSATFVTDTQY
abundance: NA
len: 12
j_gene: TRBJ2-3
v_gene: TRBV25-1
d_gene: NA

CDR3aa: ASSLDSRSGNTIY
abundance: few
len: 13
j_gene: TRBJ1-3
v_gene: TRBV7-2
d_gene: NA

CDR3aa: ASSFGGFEQF
abundance: NA
len: 10
j_gene: TRBJ2-1
v_gene: TRBV12-3/TRBV12-4
d_gene: NA

CDR3aa: SARGSHTQY
abundance: NA
len: 9
j_gene: TRBJ2-3
v_gene: TRBV20-1
d_gene: NA

CDR3aa: ASSPGWAVGTQY
abundance: NA
len: 12
j_gene: TRBJ2-5
v_gene: TRBV9
d_gene: NA

CDR3aa: ASSTSWLAGPTYEQY
abundance: few
len: 15
j_gene: TRBJ2-7
v_gene: TRBV19
d_gene: TRBD2

CDR3aa: SARRTSGPQETQY
abundance: few
len: 13
j_gene: TRBJ2-5
v_gene: TRBV20-1
d_gene: TRBD2

CDR3aa: SVERLTGREQF
abundance: many
len: 11
j_gene: TRBJ2-1
v_gene: TRBV29-1
d_gene: NA

CDR3aa: ASSSDSRGQY
abundance: few
len: 10
j_gene: TRBJ2-3
v_gene: TRBV7-9
d_gene: NA

CDR3aa: ASSQGQILSGYT
abundance: NA
len: 12
j_gene: TRBJ1-2
v_gene: TRBV3-1
d_gene: NA

CDR3aa: ASSSPGQKNWADTQY
abundance: NA
len: 15
j_gene: TRBJ2-3
v_gene: TRBV5-1
d_gene: NA

CDR3aa: ASTRGETGELF
abundance: NA
len: 11
j_gene: TRBJ2-2
v_gene: TRBV12-3/TRBV12-4
d_gene: NA

CDR3aa: ASSQNQGAEAF
abundance: few
len: 11
j_gene: TRBJ1-1
v_gene: TRBV4-3
d_gene: NA